This T cell receptor beta chain derives from a study of T cell responses to AZD1222 COVID-19 vaccine. Whole-study results and caveats: It was only five to seven AZD1222 recipients who were seropositive at baseline.

There are 14 residues in the CDR3. Unmatched junction bases numbered 4, after V lost 4 bases and J lost 4 bases. Germline CDR1 is LGHDT and CDR2 is YNNKEL (reference sequence). This clone appeared a few times. Its antigen remains unknown. Sequenced by immunoSEQ multiplex PCR; TCRdb stores in-frame clones only, minus some. Of some 110,000 clones in the sample, roughly 90% were seen once. This chain connects TRBV3-1 (or the pseudogene TRBV3-2) to TRBJ1-5; 7 bases are shared with TRBD1. The sequence came from an adult in good health. Sequenced material: peripheral blood, taken on day 0 of AZD1222 vaccination. Here the CDR3 reads CASSRGTANQPQHF. The CDR3 DNA reads TGTGCCAGCAGCCGCGGGACAGCTAATCAGCCCCAGCATTTT.